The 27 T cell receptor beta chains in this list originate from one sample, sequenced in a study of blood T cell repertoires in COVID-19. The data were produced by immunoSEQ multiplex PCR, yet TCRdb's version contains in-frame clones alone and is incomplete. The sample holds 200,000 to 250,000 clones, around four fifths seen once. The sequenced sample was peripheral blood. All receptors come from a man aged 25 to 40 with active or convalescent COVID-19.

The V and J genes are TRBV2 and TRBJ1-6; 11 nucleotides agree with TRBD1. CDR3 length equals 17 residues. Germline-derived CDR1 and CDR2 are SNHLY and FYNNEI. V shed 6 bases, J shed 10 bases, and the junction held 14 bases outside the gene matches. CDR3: CASRPSIPGQGGSPLHF. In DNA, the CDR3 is TGTGCCAGCAGGCCCAGTATACCGGGACAGGGGGGCTCACCCCTCCACTTT.

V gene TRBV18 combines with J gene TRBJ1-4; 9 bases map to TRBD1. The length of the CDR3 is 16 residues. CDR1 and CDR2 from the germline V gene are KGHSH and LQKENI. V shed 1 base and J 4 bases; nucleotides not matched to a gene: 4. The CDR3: CASSPLMTGGNEKLFF. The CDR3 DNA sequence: TGTGCCAGCTCACCACTCATGACAGGGGGTAATGAAAAACTGTTTTTT.

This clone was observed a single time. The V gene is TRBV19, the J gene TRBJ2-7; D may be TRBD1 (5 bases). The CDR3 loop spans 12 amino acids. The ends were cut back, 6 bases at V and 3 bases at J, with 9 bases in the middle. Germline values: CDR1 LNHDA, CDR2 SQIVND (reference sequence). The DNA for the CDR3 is TGTGCCAGTAGGGGGCAGAGCTACGAGCAGTACTTC. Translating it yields CASRGQSYEQYF. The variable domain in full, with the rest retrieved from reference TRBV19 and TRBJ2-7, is DGGITQSPKYLFRKEGQNVTLSCEQNLNHDAMYWYRQDPGQGLRLIYYSQIVNDFQKGDIAEGYSVSREKKESFPLTVTSAQKNPTAFYLCASRGQSYEQYFGPGTRLTVT.

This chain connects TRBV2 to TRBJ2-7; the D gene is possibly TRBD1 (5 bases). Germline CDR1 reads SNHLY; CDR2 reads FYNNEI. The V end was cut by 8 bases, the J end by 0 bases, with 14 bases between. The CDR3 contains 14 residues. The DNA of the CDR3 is TGTGCCAGCCTTGGCAGGGATAGCTCCTACGAGCAGTACTTC. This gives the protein CASLGRDSSYEQYF.

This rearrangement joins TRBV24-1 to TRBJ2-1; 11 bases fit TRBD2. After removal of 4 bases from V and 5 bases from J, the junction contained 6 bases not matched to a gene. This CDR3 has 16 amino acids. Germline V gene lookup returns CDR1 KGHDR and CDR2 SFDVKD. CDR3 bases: TGTGCCACCAGTGAAACGGGACTAGCGGCTAACAATGAGCAGTTCTTC. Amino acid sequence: CATSETGLAANNEQFF.

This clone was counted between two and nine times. This CDR3 reads CSASGLTYEQYF. The CDR3 coding sequence is TGCAGCGCTAGTGGACTCACCTACGAGCAGTACTTC. The chain combines TRBV29-1 with TRBJ2-7, with D possibly TRBD2 on 5 matching bases. CDR1 SQVTM and CDR2 ANQGSEA come from the germline V gene. Trimming took 7 bases from V and 2 from J, leaving 12 bases between them. The length of the CDR3 is 12 residues.

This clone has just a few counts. CDR3 region: CSVAQGVNSPLHF. The CDR3, as DNA: TGCAGCGTTGCCCAGGGTGTGAATTCACCCCTCCACTTT. The chain links TRBV29-1 to TRBJ1-6; a possible D gene is TRBD1 (5 bases). The V end lost 4 bases, the J end lost 7 bases, and 11 bases lay between the germline ends. The CDR3 runs 13 residues. CDR1 is SQVTM and CDR2 is ANQGSEA in the germline V gene.

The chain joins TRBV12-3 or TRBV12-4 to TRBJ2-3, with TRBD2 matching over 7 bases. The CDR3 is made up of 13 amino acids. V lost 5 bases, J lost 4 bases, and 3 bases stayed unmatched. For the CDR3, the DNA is TGTGCCAGCAGTGGGACTAATCCAGATACGCAGTATTTT. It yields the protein CASSGTNPDTQYF.

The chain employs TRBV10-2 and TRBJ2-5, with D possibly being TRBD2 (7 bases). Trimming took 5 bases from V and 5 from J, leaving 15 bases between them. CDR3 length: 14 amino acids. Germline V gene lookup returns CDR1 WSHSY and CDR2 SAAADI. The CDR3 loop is CASSPGGPGETQYF. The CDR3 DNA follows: TGCGCCAGCAGTCCCGGGGGGCCTGGGGAGACCCAGTACTTC.

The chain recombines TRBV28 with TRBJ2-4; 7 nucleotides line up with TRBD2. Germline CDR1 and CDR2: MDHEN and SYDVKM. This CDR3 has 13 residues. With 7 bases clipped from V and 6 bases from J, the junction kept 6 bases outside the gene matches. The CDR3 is CASNGQRGNIQYF. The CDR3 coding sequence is TGTGCCAGCAACGGTCAGCGGGGAAACATTCAGTACTTC.

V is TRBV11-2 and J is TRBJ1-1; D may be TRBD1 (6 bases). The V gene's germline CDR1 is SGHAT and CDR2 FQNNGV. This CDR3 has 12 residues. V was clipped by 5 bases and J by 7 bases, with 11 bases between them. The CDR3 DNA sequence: TGTGCCAGCAGCCCAGAGGGGGTTGAAGCTTTCTTT. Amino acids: CASSPEGVEAFF. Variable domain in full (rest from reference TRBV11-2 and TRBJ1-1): EAGVAQSPRYKIIEKRQSVAFWCNPISGHATLYWYQQILGQGPKLLIQFQNNGVVDDSQLPKDRFSAERLKGVDSTLKIQPAKLEDSAVYLCASSPEGVEAFFGQGTRLTVV.

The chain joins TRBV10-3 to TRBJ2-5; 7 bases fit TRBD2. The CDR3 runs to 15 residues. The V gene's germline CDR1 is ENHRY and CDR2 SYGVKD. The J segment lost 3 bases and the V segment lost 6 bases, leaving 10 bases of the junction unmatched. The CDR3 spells CAIREREGTKETQYF. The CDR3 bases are TGTGCCATCAGGGAAAGGGAGGGAACAAAAGAGACCCAGTACTTC.

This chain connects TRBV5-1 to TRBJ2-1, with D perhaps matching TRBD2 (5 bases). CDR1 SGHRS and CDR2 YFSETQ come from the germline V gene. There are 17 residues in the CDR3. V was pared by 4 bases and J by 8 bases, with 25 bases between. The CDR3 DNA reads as TGCGCCAGCAGCGCTCTCAGTTCCGGGGTTAGAGGTGATGAGCAGTTCTTC. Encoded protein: CASSALSSGVRGDEQFF.

Here the CDR3 DNA reads TGTGCCAGCAGGAGGGGGATGAACACTGAAGCTTTCTTT. This encodes CASRRGMNTEAFF. The chain uses TRBV2 and TRBJ1-1; D possibly corresponds to TRBD1 (6 bases). V was clipped by 6 bases and J by 0 bases, with 8 bases between them. CDR1 is SNHLY, CDR2 FYNNEI, per germline. CDR3 length: 13 amino acids. Full variable domain (remainder filled in from reference TRBV2 and TRBJ1-1): EPEVTQTPSHQVTQMGQEVILRCVPISNHLYFYWYRQILGQKVEFLVSFYNNEISEKSEIFDDQFSVERPDGSNFTLKIRSTKLEDSAMYFCASRRGMNTEAFFGQGTRLTVV.

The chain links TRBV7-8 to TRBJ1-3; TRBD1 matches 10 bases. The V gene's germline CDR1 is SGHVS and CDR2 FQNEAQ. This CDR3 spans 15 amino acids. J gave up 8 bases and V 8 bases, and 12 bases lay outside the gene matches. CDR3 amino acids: CASLARDRGFDTIYF. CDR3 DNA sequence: TGTGCCAGCCTTGCCCGGGACAGGGGATTCGACACCATATATTTT.

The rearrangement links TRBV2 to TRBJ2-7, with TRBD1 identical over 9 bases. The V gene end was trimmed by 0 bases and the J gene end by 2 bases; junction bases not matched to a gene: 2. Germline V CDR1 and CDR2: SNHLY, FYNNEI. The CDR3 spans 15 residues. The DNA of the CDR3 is TGTGCCAGCAGTGAAGCGGGACAGGGAGCCTACGAGCAGTACTTC. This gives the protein CASSEAGQGAYEQYF.

Here the CDR3 DNA reads TGCGCCAGCAGCCCGACAGGGTCCACCTACAATGAGCAGTTCTTC. This gives the protein CASSPTGSTYNEQFF. The chain has TRBV5-1 and TRBJ2-1, with 7 nucleotides matching TRBD1. CDR1 is SGHRS, CDR2 YFSETQ, per germline. V was pared by 4 bases and J by 2 bases, with 6 bases of the junction left unmatched. The CDR3 length is 15 residues.

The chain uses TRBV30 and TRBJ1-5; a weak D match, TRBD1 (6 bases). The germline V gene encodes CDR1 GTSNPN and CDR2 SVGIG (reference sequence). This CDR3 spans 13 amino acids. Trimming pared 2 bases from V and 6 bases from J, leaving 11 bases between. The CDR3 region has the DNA TGTGCCTGGAGTCGACAGGAGGCTCAGCCCCAGCATTTT. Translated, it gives CAWSRQEAQPQHF.

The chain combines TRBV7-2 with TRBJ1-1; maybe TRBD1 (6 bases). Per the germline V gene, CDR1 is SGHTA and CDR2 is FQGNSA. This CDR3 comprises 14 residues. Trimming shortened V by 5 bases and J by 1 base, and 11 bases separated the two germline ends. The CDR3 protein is CASSKDSRNTEAFF. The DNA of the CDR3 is TGTGCCAGCAGCAAGGACAGCCGGAACACTGAAGCTTTCTTT.

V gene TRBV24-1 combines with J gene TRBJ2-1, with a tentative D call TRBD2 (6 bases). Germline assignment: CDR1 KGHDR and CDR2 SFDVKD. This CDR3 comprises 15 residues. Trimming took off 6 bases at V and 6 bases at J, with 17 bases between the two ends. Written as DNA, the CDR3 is TGTGCCACCAGTCCCACGGGAGCCATGGGCAATGAGCAGTTCTTC. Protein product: CATSPTGAMGNEQFF.

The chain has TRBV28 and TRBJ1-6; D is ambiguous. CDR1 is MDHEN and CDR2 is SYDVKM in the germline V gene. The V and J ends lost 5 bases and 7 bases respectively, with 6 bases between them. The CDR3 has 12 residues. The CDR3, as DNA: TGTGCCAGCAGTCTAAGCAATTCACCCCTCCACTTT. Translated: CASSLSNSPLHF. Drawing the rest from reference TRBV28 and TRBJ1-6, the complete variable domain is DVKVTQSSRYLVKRTGEKVFLECVQDMDHENMFWYRQDPGLGLRLIYFSYDVKMKEKGDIPEGYSVSREKKERFSLILESASTNQTSMYLCASSLSNSPLHFGNGTRLTVT.

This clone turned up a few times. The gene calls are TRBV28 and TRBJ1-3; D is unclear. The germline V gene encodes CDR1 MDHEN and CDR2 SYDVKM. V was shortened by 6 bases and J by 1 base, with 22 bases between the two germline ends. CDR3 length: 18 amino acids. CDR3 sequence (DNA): TGTGCCAGCAGCCCCTCCGGAGGCAGTCTGAGTTCTGGAAACACCATATATTTT. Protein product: CASSPSGGSLSSGNTIYF. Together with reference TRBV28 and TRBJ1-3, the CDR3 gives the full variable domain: DVKVTQSSRYLVKRTGEKVFLECVQDMDHENMFWYRQDPGLGLRLIYFSYDVKMKEKGDIPEGYSVSREKKERFSLILESASTNQTSMYLCASSPSGGSLSSGNTIYFGEGSWLTVV.

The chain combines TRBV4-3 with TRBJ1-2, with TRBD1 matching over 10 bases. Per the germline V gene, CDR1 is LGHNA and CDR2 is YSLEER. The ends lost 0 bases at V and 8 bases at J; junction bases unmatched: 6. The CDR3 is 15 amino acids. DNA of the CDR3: TGCGCCAGCAGCCAAGATCTTTGGACAGGGGGAGGCTACACCTTC. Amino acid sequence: CASSQDLWTGGGYTF.

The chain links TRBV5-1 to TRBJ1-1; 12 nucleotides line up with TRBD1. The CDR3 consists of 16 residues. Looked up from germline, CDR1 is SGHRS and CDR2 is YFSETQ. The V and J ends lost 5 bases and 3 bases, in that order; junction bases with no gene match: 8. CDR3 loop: CASSSGTGGTDTEAFF. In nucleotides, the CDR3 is TGCGCCAGCAGTTCCGGGACAGGGGGCACGGACACTGAAGCTTTCTTT.

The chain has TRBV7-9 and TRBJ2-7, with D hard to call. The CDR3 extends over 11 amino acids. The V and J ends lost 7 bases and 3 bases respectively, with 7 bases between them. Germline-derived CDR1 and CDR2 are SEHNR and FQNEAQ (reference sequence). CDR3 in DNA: TGTGCCAGCATTGGCAGCTACGAGCAGTACTTC. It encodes CASIGSYEQYF.

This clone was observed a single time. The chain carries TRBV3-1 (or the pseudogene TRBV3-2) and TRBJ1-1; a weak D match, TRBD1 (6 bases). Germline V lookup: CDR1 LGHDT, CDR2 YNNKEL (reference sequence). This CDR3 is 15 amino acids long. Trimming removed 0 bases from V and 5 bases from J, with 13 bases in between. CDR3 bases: TGTGCCAGCAGCCAAGAGGGCAGGGGTTATACTGAAGCTTTCTTT. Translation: CASSQEGRGYTEAFF.

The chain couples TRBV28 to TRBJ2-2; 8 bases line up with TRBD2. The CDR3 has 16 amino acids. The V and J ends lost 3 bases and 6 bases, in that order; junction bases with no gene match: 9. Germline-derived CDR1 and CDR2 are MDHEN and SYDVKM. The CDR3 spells CASSFQRGRTAGELFF. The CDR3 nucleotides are TGTGCCAGCAGTTTTCAGCGGGGGCGGACGGCCGGGGAGCTGTTTTTT.